This T cell receptor beta chain was recorded in a study of blood T cell repertoires in COVID-19. Study overall: PBMCs, B-cell-depleted T cells, or T cells were the source of the cDNA or gDNA that made up the material.

Some clones are missing from TCRdb's copy, which holds only in-frame ones; the method was immunoSEQ multiplex PCR. The sample gives some 100,000 clones, 86% of which show up once; 10% is in the top ten. This CDR3 spans 15 amino acids. Per the germline V gene, CDR1 is MNHEY and CDR2 is SVGAGI. With V trimmed by 5 bases and J by 7 bases, 7 bases remained unmatched. The origin of this receptor is a middle-aged man with acute or convalescent COVID-19. Sequencing was done on a sample of peripheral blood. The rearrangement uses TRBV6-5 and TRBJ1-6; 8 nucleotides align to TRBD1. The CDR3 loop is CASSTLTGVNSPLHF. The CDR3 DNA reads as TGTGCCAGCAGTACCCTGACAGGGGTGAATTCACCCCTCCACTTT.